The rows below give T cell receptor beta chains drawn from one sample of a study of blood T cell repertoires in COVID-19. Measured with immunoSEQ multiplex PCR; TCRdb has only the in-frame clones, and not every one. The repertoire holds over 100,000 clones, roughly four fifths seen once, with roughly 8.2% in the top ten. The sample consisted of peripheral blood. The receptor source for this set is a man aged 65-85 years with acute or convalescent COVID-19. The CDR3 runs from the conserved cysteine through the conserved F or W. D genes are given only for firm matches.

d_call: TRBD1; j_call: TRBJ1-1; cdr3_length: 14; v_call: TRBV6-5; cdr3_aa: CASTRTGLNTEAFF
d_call: NA; j_call: TRBJ1-6; cdr3_length: 16; v_call: TRBV20-1; cdr3_aa: CSASLQQGSFGSPLHF
d_call: NA; j_call: TRBJ2-7; cdr3_length: 11; v_call: TRBV29-1; cdr3_aa: CSVVLDRGQYF
d_call: TRBD1; j_call: TRBJ2-2; cdr3_length: 15; v_call: TRBV19; cdr3_aa: CASSIGQANTGELFF
d_call: TRBD2; j_call: TRBJ2-1; cdr3_length: 22; v_call: TRBV24-1; cdr3_aa: CATSDLDVASGGTPKIYNEQFF
d_call: TRBD2; j_call: TRBJ2-1; cdr3_length: 17; v_call: TRBV9; cdr3_aa: CASSVATKAGGINAQFF
d_call: NA; j_call: TRBJ2-3; cdr3_length: 16; v_call: TRBV9; cdr3_aa: CASSVGAGTSTDTQYF
d_call: NA; j_call: TRBJ1-1; cdr3_length: 14; v_call: TRBV11-1; cdr3_aa: CASSDSGGDTEAFF
d_call: TRBD1; j_call: TRBJ2-2; cdr3_length: 17; v_call: TRBV11-3; cdr3_aa: CASSPRQGAENTGELFF
d_call: NA; j_call: TRBJ1-4; cdr3_length: 14; v_call: TRBV7-9; cdr3_aa: CASSLVQSNEKLFF
d_call: TRBD1; j_call: TRBJ2-7; cdr3_length: 16; v_call: TRBV5-4; cdr3_aa: CASSGYGQGDSYEQYF
d_call: TRBD1; j_call: TRBJ1-2; cdr3_length: 13; v_call: TRBV5-1; cdr3_aa: CASSSGQAYGYTF
d_call: NA; j_call: TRBJ1-1; cdr3_length: 15; v_call: TRBV6-5; cdr3_aa: CASSAPRAGSTEAFF
d_call: NA; j_call: TRBJ1-3; cdr3_length: 13; v_call: TRBV9; cdr3_aa: CASSRQAGNTIYF
d_call: TRBD1; j_call: TRBJ1-1; cdr3_length: 17; v_call: TRBV5-1; cdr3_aa: CASSLWDRDRMNTEAFF
d_call: NA; j_call: TRBJ1-2; cdr3_length: 13; v_call: TRBV5-1; cdr3_aa: CASSVDVGYGYTF
d_call: NA; j_call: TRBJ2-3; cdr3_length: 12; v_call: TRBV5-4; cdr3_aa: CASSLERDTQYF
d_call: TRBD2; j_call: TRBJ2-3; cdr3_length: 15; v_call: TRBV5-1; cdr3_aa: CASNGLAGGTDTQYF
d_call: NA; j_call: TRBJ2-7; cdr3_length: 16; v_call: TRBV3-1/TRBV3-2; cdr3_aa: CASSQDWARSSYEQYF
d_call: TRBD1; j_call: TRBJ1-1; cdr3_length: 14; v_call: TRBV23-1; cdr3_aa: CASRGQILYTEAFF
d_call: NA; j_call: TRBJ1-1; cdr3_length: 16; v_call: TRBV19; cdr3_aa: CASRDHGSVIAAEAFF
d_call: TRBD1; j_call: TRBJ1-4; cdr3_length: 15; v_call: TRBV5-4; cdr3_aa: CASSQPGGASEKLFF
d_call: NA; j_call: TRBJ2-4; cdr3_length: 15; v_call: TRBV7-9; cdr3_aa: CASSSRESGRGIQYF
d_call: TRBD2; j_call: TRBJ2-1; cdr3_length: 17; v_call: TRBV4-2; cdr3_aa: CASSQAVAGGSGDEQFF